This TCR beta chain was recovered during a study of early T cells in non-severe SARS-CoV-2 infection. MiXCR, run by TCRdb on the 5' RACE reads, gives a single entry per CDR3 protein. Of 40,000 to 65,000 distinct CDR3 sequences in the sample, just over 8% are singletons; the top ten hold around 9.4%. Trimming pared 6 bases from V and 9 bases from J, leaving 12 bases between. CDR3 size: 13 residues. Per germline, CDR1 MNHNY and CDR2 SVGAGI (reference sequence). Source material: whole blood. The V and J genes are TRBV6-6 and TRBJ1-6, with D tentatively TRBD1 (6 bases). The sequence came from an adult who was a healthcare worker with PCR-confirmed SARS-CoV-2 infection or an uninfected control (not recorded which). CDR3 in amino acids: CASRGTRGSPLHF. CDR3 sequence (DNA): TGTGCCAGCAGGGGGACCAGGGGTTCACCCCTCCACTTT.